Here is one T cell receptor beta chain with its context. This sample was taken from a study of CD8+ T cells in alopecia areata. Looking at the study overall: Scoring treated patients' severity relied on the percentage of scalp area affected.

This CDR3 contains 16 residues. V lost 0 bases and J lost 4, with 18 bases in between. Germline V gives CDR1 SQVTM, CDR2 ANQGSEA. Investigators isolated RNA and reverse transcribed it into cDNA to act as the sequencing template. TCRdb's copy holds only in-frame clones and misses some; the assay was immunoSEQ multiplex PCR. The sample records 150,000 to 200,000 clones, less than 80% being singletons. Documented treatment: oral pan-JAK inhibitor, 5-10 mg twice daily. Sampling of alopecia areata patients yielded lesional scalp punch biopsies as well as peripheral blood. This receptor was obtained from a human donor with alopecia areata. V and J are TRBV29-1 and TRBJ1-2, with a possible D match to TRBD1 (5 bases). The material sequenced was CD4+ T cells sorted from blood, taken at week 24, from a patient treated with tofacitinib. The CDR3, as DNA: TGCAGCGTTGAAGATCGTAGTTCGGGGCGGAGCTATGGCTACACCTTC. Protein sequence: CSVEDRSSGRSYGYTF.